This T cell receptor (beta chain) was sequenced during a study of identical twins. Germline V gene lookup returns CDR1 SNHLY and CDR2 FYNNEI. Between the trimmed V and J ends, which lost 4 bases and 2 bases, there was a span of 20 bases. The CDR3 sequence is 17 residues long. Each cDNA held unique molecular identifiers, and template switching gave it a universal primer site. One entry per CDR3 protein results from TCRdb running MiXCR on the 5' RACE reads. In the table there are under 900,000 distinct CDR3 sequences, around an eighth of which are singletons. Every one of the donors was a healthy Caucasian. A further study also used this sample, focusing on yellow fever vaccine responses in identical twins.

The sequenced sample was PBMCs. The chain links TRBV2 to TRBJ2-5; D is possibly TRBD1 (6 bases). The receptor's source is a woman aged 18-30 years in good health. The CDR3: CASSGRPGRGGQETQYF. CDR3 nucleotides: TGTGCCAGCAGTGGGCGCCCGGGGAGAGGGGGACAAGAGACCCAGTACTTC.